A single sample is the source of the 5 T cell receptor beta chains below, sequenced in a study of control samples from healthy donors and cancer patients. Profiled with immunoSEQ multiplex PCR; TCRdb holds only in-frame clones, not every one. The data show more than 15,000 clones, roughly 85% seen once. Sequencing input: PBMCs. The receptors originated from an elderly man with head and neck cancer.

This clone appeared a few times. The V call is TRBV9, the J call TRBJ1-3; TRBD1 agrees at 8 bases. This CDR3 has 16 residues. CDR1 SGDLS and CDR2 YYNGEE come from the germline V gene. Trimming cost V 3 bases and J 4 bases; bases outside gene matches: 9. The CDR3 reads CASSARVQGGGNTIYF. The CDR3 DNA reads as TGTGCCAGCAGCGCAAGAGTACAGGGGGGCGGAAACACCATATATTTT.

The chain has TRBV6-2 or TRBV6-3 and TRBJ1-2, with D tentatively TRBD1 (5 bases). Trimming pared 3 bases from V and 6 bases from J, leaving 11 bases between. Looked up from germline, CDR1 is MNHEY and CDR2 is SVGEGT. The CDR3 sequence is 13 residues long. The CDR3: CASSYWRGNGYTF. The CDR3 DNA reads TGTGCCAGCAGTTATTGGAGGGGAAATGGCTACACCTTC.

In regard to this clone: A junction end diverges from the germline sequence, so it may reflect a read error. CDR3 amino acids: CASSRTGATNEKLFF. CDR3 nucleotide sequence: TGTGCCAGTAGCCGGACAGGGGCAACGAATGAAAAACTGTTTTTT. The genes are TRBV19 and TRBJ1-4, with TRBD1 identical over 9 bases. The CDR3 contains 15 residues. Germline V gene sequence: CDR1 LNHDA, CDR2 SQIVND (reference sequence).

V is TRBV27 and J is TRBJ1-5; no definite D call. The CDR3 spans 13 residues. V lost 8 bases and J 6 bases, leaving 14 bases between the germline ends. Germline CDR1 and CDR2: MNHEY and SMNVEV (reference sequence). For the CDR3, the DNA is TGTGCCAGCGGCCCCCTTGGTAGTCAGCCCCAGCATTTT. This sequence encodes CASGPLGSQPQHF.

The V gene is TRBV28, the J gene TRBJ2-3; 7 nucleotides match TRBD2. J lost 6 bases, V lost 4 bases, and 1 base had no gene match. This CDR3 spans 12 amino acids. CDR1 is MDHEN and CDR2 is SYDVKM in the germline V gene. In DNA, the CDR3 is TGTGCCAGCAGTTCGACTAGCGATACGCAGTATTTT. This translates into CASSSTSDTQYF.